Listed below are T cell receptor beta chains from one sample, sequenced in a study of blood T cell repertoires in COVID-19. Clones were sequenced by immunoSEQ multiplex PCR, and TCRdb holds only the in-frame ones, with some missing. The top ten hold 4% to 5.5% of the sample, which has some 460,000 clones, about 89% seen once. The source material was peripheral blood. Receptors were obtained from a woman in her 30s with acute or convalescent COVID-19. CDR3s include the opening cysteine and the closing phenylalanine or tryptophan. D genes are given only for firm matches. Some rows mark clone size as missing; the rest say once, few, many or name a class of expanded clone.

j_gene	len	v_gene	d_gene	abundance	CDR3nt	CDR3aa
TRBJ1-4	14	TRBV5-5	-	-	TGTGCCAGCGCCTTGACAGATCCTAATGAAAAACTGTTTTTT	CASALTDPNEKLFF
TRBJ2-7	13	TRBV27	TRBD2	-	TGTGCCAGTTCTAGCGGGGCAACCTACGAGCAGTACTTC	CASSSGATYEQYF
TRBJ1-3	14	TRBV29-1	-	once	TGCAGCGCCCAAGGACAGAGCTCTGGAAACACCATATATTTT	CSAQGQSSGNTIYF
TRBJ2-7	13	TRBV10-2	-	-	TGCGCCAGCAGTGAGTTGTCGTCCTACGAGCAGTACTTC	CASSELSSYEQYF
TRBJ2-3	10	TRBV29-1	-	-	TGCAGCGGACTAGTCGGTACGCAGTATTTT	CSGLVGTQYF
TRBJ2-3	16	TRBV7-2	-	-	TGTGCCAGCAGCTTAGGGGCGGGGTGGGAGGCAGATACGCAGTATTTT	CASSLGAGWEADTQYF
TRBJ1-3	17	TRBV3-1/TRBV3-2	-	-	TGTGCCAGCAGCCAAGATCGTTACTCTACCTCTGGAAACACCATATATTTT	CASSQDRYSTSGNTIYF
TRBJ1-1	16	TRBV28	-	once	TGTGCCAGCAGTTCCTCGCATATTGGGGGCTATACTGAAGCTTTCTTT	CASSSSHIGGYTEAFF
TRBJ2-5	17	TRBV5-5	TRBD2	-	TGTGCCAGCAGCTTGGCCGTAGCGGGGGGGCTCGGAGAGACCCAGTACTTC	CASSLAVAGGLGETQYF
TRBJ1-5	15	TRBV9	TRBD1	-	TGTGCCAGCAGCGTAGAGGGACAGCCGAATCAGCCCCAGCATTTT	CASSVEGQPNQPQHF
TRBJ1-5	11	TRBV6-5	-	-	TGTGCCACAGGGGCGGGTCAGCCCCAGCATTTT	CATGAGQPQHF
TRBJ1-1	14	TRBV19	TRBD1	few	TGTGCCAGTAGTACTGGACAGGGGTGGACTGAAGCTTTCTTT	CASSTGQGWTEAFF
TRBJ2-5	14	TRBV5-1	-	-	TGCGCCAGCAGCCTTGGGTGGAGCCAAGAGACCCAGTACTTC	CASSLGWSQETQYF
TRBJ2-1	15	TRBV11-1	-	-	TGTGCCAGCAGCTCGGACATCTATAAGCCCAATGAGCAGTTCTTC	CASSSDIYKPNEQFF
TRBJ2-1	12	TRBV2	-	-	TGTGCCAGCACCCAACTAGCCGATGAGCAGTTCTTC	CASTQLADEQFF
TRBJ2-2	12	TRBV27	-	once	TGTGCCAGCAGTCCCAACTACGGGGAGCTGTTTTTT	CASSPNYGELFF
TRBJ2-2	16	TRBV18	-	-	TGTGCCAGCTCACCATCCCAGGGGAGGGACACCGGGGAGCTGTTTTTT	CASSPSQGRDTGELFF
TRBJ2-3	18	TRBV5-1	TRBD2	-	TGCGCCAGCAGCTCCCTGACTAGCGGGGGAGCTAGCACAGATACGCAGTATTTT	CASSSLTSGGASTDTQYF